The 4 T cell receptor beta chains listed next were all sequenced from one sample in a study of cytomegalovirus exposure and HLA in healthy donors. The primer mix had 60 Vbeta and 13 Jbeta primers. Sequencing used immunoSEQ multiplex PCR; TCRdb keeps in-frame clones, though not all of them. The sample shows roughly 99,000 clones, around 77% of them seen only once. The material sequenced was PBMCs. All receptors come from a man aged 18-30 years in good health and CMV-seronegative.

V is TRBV9 and J is TRBJ2-4, with 10 bases aligning to TRBD2. This CDR3 spans 18 amino acids. The germline CDR1 and CDR2 sequences are SGDLS and YYNGEE. The V segment lost 0 bases and the J segment 0 bases; nucleotides outside the gene matches: 6. The CDR3, as DNA: TGTGCCAGCAGCGTAGAGGCAGTAGCGGGGGGAGCCAAAAACATTCAGTACTTC. As protein: CASSVEAVAGGAKNIQYF.

The chain has TRBV4-3 and TRBJ2-1; 7 nucleotides agree with TRBD1. J lost 7 bases, V lost 3 bases, and 6 bases had no gene match. The CDR3 extends over 14 amino acids. CDR1 and CDR2 from the germline V gene are LGHNA and YSLEER. The CDR3 region is CASSQDSGQNEQFF. CDR3 coding DNA: TGCGCCAGCAGCCAGGACTCGGGACAGAATGAGCAGTTCTTC.

The chain uses TRBV13 and TRBJ2-3; 10 bases align to TRBD2. The CDR3 extends over 16 amino acids. Per germline, CDR1 PRHDT and CDR2 FYEKMQ (reference sequence). V lost 0 bases and J lost 1; bases outside the gene matches: 1. CDR3 protein: CASSLGLAGGTDTQYF. CDR3 nucleotides: TGTGCCAGCAGCTTAGGTCTAGCGGGGGGCACAGATACGCAGTATTTT.

The chain couples TRBV7-9 to TRBJ1-2; the D is unclear. This CDR3 is 12 amino acids long. V shed 5 bases and J shed 8 bases, with 12 bases lying between them. Germline V CDR1 and CDR2: SEHNR, FQNEAQ (reference sequence). The CDR3 region has the DNA TGTGCCAGCAGCCCTAAAGCGGGGGGCTACACCTTC. Protein: CASSPKAGGYTF.